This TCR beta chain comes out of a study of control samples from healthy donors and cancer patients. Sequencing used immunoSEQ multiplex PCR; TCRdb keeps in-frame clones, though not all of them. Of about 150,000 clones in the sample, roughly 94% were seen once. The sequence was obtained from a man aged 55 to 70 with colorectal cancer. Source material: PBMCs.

The CDR3 DNA reads as TGTGCCAGTAGTAGTGTGGCGGGGGGGCTGAGAGAGACCCAGTACTTC. It is translated as CASSSVAGGLRETQYF. The chain employs TRBV19 and TRBJ2-5; 9 nucleotides align to TRBD2. Germline CDR1 LNHDA, CDR2 SQIVND (reference sequence). The CDR3 is 16 amino acids. The junction had 10 bases not matched to a gene; V was cut back by 4 bases and J by 4 bases.